Below are 5 T cell receptor beta chains sequenced from a single sample in a study of Ad26.COV2.S vaccination and SARS-CoV-2 variants. Assay used: immunoSEQ multiplex PCR; TCRdb lists only in-frame clones, some missing. The profile shows over 110,000 clones, roughly 85% of them singletons. The sequences come from peripheral blood, collected after recovery from COVID-19. Receptor source: a human donor who had recovered from COVID-19.

V is TRBV5-6 and J is TRBJ1-2; TRBD1 matches at 10 bases. V dropped 4 bases and J dropped 8; count of bases not matched to a gene: 11. Looked up from germline, CDR1 is SGHDT and CDR2 is YYEEEE. This CDR3 has 15 amino acids. CDR3 protein: CASSKTGGAFGGYTF. CDR3 bases: TGTGCCAGCAGCAAGACAGGGGGCGCGTTTGGGGGCTACACCTTC.

This clone appeared a single time. The genes are TRBV6-5 and TRBJ2-7; TRBD1 might be the D (5 bases). Deletions cut 7 bases from V and 3 bases from J, with 13 bases between. Germline CDR1 reads MNHEY; CDR2 reads SVGAGI. CDR3 length equals 13 residues. CDR3 loop: CASTREGGYEQYF. For the CDR3, the DNA is TGTGCCAGCACCAGGGAAGGTGGCTACGAGCAGTACTTC.

The DNA of the CDR3 is TGTGCCAGCAGCTTAGATGGGGGGCGCACAGATACGCAGTATTTT. Amino acids: CASSLDGGRTDTQYF. The chain carries TRBV11-2 and TRBJ2-3; D tentatively fits TRBD1 or TRBD2 (6 bases each). Trimming took off 0 bases at V and 1 base at J, with 8 bases between the two ends. This CDR3 is 15 amino acids long. The germline CDR1 and CDR2 sequences are SGHAT and FQNNGV. The full variable domain, in which reference TRBV11-2 and TRBJ2-3 provide the parts outside the CDR3, is EAGVAQSPRYKIIEKRQSVAFWCNPISGHATLYWYQQILGQGPKLLIQFQNNGVVDDSQLPKDRFSAERLKGVDSTLKIQPAKLEDSAVYLCASSLDGGRTDTQYFGPGTRLTVL.

This sequence joins TRBV29-1 and TRBJ1-2, with 11 bases matching TRBD1. Germline V lookup: CDR1 SQVTM, CDR2 ANQGSEA. This CDR3 has 13 residues. The V gene end was trimmed by 6 bases and the J gene end by 6 bases; junction bases not matched to a gene: 6. CDR3 sequence reads: CSVDGQGANGYTF. CDR3 DNA: TGCAGCGTCGATGGACAGGGGGCCAATGGCTACACCTTC.

The chain couples TRBV19 to TRBJ1-5; unclear D gene. V shed 1 base and J shed 5 bases, with 12 bases lying between them. Germline values: CDR1 LNHDA, CDR2 SQIVND (reference sequence). CDR3 size: 15 residues. In nucleotides, the CDR3 is TGTGCCAGTAGTATAGGGCGGCAGGCCCATCAGCCCCAGCATTTT. It codes for CASSIGRQAHQPQHF.